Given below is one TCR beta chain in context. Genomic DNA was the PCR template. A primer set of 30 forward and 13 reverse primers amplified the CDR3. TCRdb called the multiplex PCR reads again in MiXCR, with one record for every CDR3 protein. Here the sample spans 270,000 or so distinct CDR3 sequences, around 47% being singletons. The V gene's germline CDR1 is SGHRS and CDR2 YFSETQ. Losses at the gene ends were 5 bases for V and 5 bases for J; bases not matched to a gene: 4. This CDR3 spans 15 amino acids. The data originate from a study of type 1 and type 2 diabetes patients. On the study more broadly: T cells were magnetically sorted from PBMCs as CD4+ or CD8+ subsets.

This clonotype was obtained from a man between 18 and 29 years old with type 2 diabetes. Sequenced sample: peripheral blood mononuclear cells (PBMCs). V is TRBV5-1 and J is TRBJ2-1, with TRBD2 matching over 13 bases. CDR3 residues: CASRYGTSGDNEQFF. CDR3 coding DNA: TGCGCCAGCAGATACGGGACTAGCGGGGACAATGAGCAGTTCTTC.